This T cell receptor beta chain is from a study of blood T cell repertoires in COVID-19. About the research overall: COVID-19 samples collected from the United States, Italy and Spain covered acute and convalescent phases.

Authors' data handling: Reference gene primer amplification yielded estimated nucleated cell counts. The table came from immunoSEQ multiplex PCR; TCRdb's copy has only in-frame clones and leaves some out. V and J calls and clone size are given by that table; D and trimming were obtained from the DNA. The table shows 180,000 or so clones, with around 80% occurring only once. The CDR3 is 11 amino acids. Trimming removed 3 bases from V and 11 bases from J, with 12 bases in between. Germline V CDR1 and CDR2: DFQATT, SNEGSKA (reference sequence). Cohorts were assigned according to the clinical history that participants reported. Two consecutive negative NP/OP PCR tests, clearance, or resolved symptoms defined Cohort 3 recovery.

The material sequenced was PBMCs or T cells enriched from blood (not recorded which). The TCR originated in a man aged 45-65 years who had recovered from COVID-19. The rearrangement links TRBV20-1 to TRBJ2-3; D possibly corresponds to TRBD2 (6 bases). CDR3 coding DNA: TGCAGTGCTAGCTTGCAGGGACTGCAGTATTTT. This gives the protein CSASLQGLQYF.